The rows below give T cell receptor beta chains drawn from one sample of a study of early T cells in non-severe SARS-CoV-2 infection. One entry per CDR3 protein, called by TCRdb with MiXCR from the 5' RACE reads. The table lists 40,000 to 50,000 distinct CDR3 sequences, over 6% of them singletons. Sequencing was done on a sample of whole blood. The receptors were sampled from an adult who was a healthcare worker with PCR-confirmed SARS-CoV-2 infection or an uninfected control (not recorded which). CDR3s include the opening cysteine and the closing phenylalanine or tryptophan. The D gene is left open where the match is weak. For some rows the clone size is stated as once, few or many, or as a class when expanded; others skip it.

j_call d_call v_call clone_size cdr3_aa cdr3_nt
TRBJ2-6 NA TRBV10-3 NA CAIARQGGNVLTF TGTGCCATCGCGCGACAGGGAGGCAACGTCCTGACTTTC
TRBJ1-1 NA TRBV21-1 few CASTPRPRRQNTEAFF TGTGCCAGCACGCCGAGACCTCGGCGGCAAAACACTGAAGCTTTCTTT
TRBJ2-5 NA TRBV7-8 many CASSSDPASATPEETQYF TGTGCCAGCAGCTCGGACCCGGCTAGCGCTACCCCAGAAGAGACCCAGTACTTC
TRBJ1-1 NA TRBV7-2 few CASSPGRTTNTEAFF TGTGCCAGCAGCCCGGGACGTACAACGAACACTGAAGCTTTCTTT
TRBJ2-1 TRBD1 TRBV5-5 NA CASSQGTGGFDEQFF TGTGCCAGCAGCCAAGGGACAGGGGGCTTCGATGAGCAGTTCTTC
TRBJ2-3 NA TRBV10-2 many CASRGSGADTQYF TGCGCCAGCAGGGGATCGGGCGCAGATACGCAGTATTTT
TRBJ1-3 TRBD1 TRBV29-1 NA CSTNSPQGNGNTIYF TGCAGCACCAACTCCCCACAGGGGAATGGAAACACCATATATTTT
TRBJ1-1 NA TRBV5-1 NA CASSLVRGAGAEAFF TGCGCCAGCAGCTTGGTGCGGGGGGCTGGGGCTGAAGCTTTCTTT
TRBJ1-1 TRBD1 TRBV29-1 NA CSGHGQGGWDTEAFF TGCAGCGGCCATGGACAGGGCGGATGGGACACTGAAGCTTTCTTT
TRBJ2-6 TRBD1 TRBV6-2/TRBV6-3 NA CASSYNRGAGANVLTF TGTGCCAGCAGTTACAACAGGGGCGCTGGGGCCAACGTCCTGACTTTC
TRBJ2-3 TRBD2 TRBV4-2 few CASSKTLAGPSTDTQYF TGTGCCAGCAGCAAGACCCTAGCGGGGCCGAGCACAGATACGCAGTATTTT
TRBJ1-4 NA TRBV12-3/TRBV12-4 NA CASSRSSTNEKLFF TGTGCCAGCAGCCGTTCATCAACTAATGAAAAACTGTTTTTT
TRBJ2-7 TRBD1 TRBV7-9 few CASSFSTRGREQYF TGTGCCAGCTCTTTTTCAACCAGGGGGCGCGAGCAGTACTTC
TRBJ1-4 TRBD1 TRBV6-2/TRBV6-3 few CASSQRQTGDTEKLFF TGTGCCAGCAGTCAACGCCAGACAGGGGATACTGAAAAACTGTTTTTT
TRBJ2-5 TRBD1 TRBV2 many CASKGTGSAQYF TGTGCCAGCAAGGGGACAGGGAGCGCCCAGTACTTC
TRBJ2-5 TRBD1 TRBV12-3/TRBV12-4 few CASSLITGVETQYF TGTGCCAGCAGTTTAATTACAGGGGTAGAGACCCAGTACTTC
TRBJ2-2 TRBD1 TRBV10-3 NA CAIRGTGGSTGELFF TGTGCCATCAGGGGGACAGGGGGCTCCACCGGGGAGCTGTTTTTT
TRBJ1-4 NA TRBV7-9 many CASSPGQRGTNEKLFF TGTGCCAGCAGCCCAGGACAGAGAGGCACTAATGAAAAACTGTTTTTT
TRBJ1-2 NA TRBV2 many CASSEPPGRHGYTF TGTGCCAGCAGTGAACCCCCAGGGCGGCATGGCTACACCTTC
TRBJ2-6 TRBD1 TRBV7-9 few CASSLPTTGGFFGANVLTF TGTGCCAGCAGCCTACCGACGACAGGGGGCTTCTTTGGGGCCAACGTCCTGACTTTC
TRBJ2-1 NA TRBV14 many CASSQEWWYNEQFF TGTGCCAGCAGCCAAGAATGGTGGTACAATGAGCAGTTCTTC
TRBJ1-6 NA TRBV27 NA CASSLDFSYNSPLHF TGTGCCAGCAGTTTAGATTTCTCCTATAATTCACCCCTCCACTTT
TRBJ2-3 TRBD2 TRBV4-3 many CASSQDPPGTSGGTDTQYF TGCGCCAGCAGCCAAGATCCCCCGGGGACTAGCGGGGGTACAGATACGCAGTATTTT
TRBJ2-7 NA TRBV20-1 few CSARGGPEQYF TGCAGTGCTAGGGGGGGACCCGAGCAGTACTTC
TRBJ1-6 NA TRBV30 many CAWKDSPNSPLHF TGTGCCTGGAAGGACAGCCCTAATTCACCCCTCCACTTT
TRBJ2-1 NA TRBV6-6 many CASSYSGARLEQFF TGTGCCAGCAGTTACTCCGGAGCACGCCTTGAGCAGTTCTTC
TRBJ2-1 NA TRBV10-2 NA CASSVYNEQFF TGCGCCAGTTCAGTATACAATGAGCAGTTCTTC
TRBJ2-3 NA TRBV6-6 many CASSQFTDTQYF TGTGCCAGCAGCCAATTCACAGATACGCAGTATTTT
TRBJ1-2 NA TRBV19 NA CASSMIKTNYGYTF TGTGCCAGTAGTATGATTAAGACTAACTATGGCTACACCTTC
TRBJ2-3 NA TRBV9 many CASSPRGPSTDTQYF TGTGCCAGCAGCCCCCGGGGACCTAGCACAGATACGCAGTATTTT
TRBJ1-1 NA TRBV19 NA CASSIKEHTEAFF TGTGCCAGTAGTATCAAGGAGCACACTGAAGCTTTCTTT
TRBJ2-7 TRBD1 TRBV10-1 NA CASSGTGAYEQYF TGCGCCAGCAGCGGGACAGGGGCCTACGAGCAGTACTTC
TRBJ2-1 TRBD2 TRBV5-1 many CASSLLAGTYNEQFF TGCGCCAGCAGCTTACTAGCGGGGACTTACAATGAGCAGTTCTTC
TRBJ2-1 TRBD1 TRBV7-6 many CASSSTGGPYNEQFF TGTGCCAGCAGCTCGACAGGGGGACCCTACAATGAGCAGTTCTTC
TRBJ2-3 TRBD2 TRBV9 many CASSVGGPGGSTDTQYF TGTGCCAGCAGCGTAGGGGGTCCGGGAGGCAGCACAGATACGCAGTATTTT
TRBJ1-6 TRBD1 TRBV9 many CASSVTGVDSPLHF TGTGCCAGCAGCGTAACAGGGGTCGATTCACCCCTCCACTTT
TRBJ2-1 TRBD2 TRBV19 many CASSISRGVYEQFF TGTGCCAGTAGTATATCTCGGGGGGTGTATGAGCAGTTCTTC
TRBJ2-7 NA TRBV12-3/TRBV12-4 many CASSLAVIGSYEQYF TGTGCCAGCAGTTTGGCCGTAATAGGCTCCTACGAGCAGTACTTC
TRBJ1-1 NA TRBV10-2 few CASRGDLVMNTEAFF TGCGCCAGCAGGGGGGACTTAGTCATGAACACTGAAGCTTTCTTT
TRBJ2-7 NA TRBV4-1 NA CASSQGTDYEQYF TGCGCCAGCAGCCAAGGGACAGACTACGAGCAGTACTTC
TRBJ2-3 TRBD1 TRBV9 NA CASSGQGRLADTQYF TGTGCCAGCAGCGGACAGGGACGGCTGGCAGATACGCAGTATTTT
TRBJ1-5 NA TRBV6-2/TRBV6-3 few CASSYLRVSNQPQHF TGTGCCAGCAGTTACCTCCGGGTTAGCAATCAGCCCCAGCATTTT
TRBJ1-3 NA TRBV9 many CASRPDFEDTIYF TGTGCCAGCAGGCCGGACTTCGAAGACACCATATATTTT
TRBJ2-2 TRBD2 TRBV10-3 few CAMKTSGDNTGELFF TGTGCCATGAAGACTAGCGGGGATAACACCGGGGAGCTGTTTTTT
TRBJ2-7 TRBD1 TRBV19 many CASSITGASYEQYF TGTGCCAGTAGTATCACAGGGGCCTCCTACGAGCAGTACTTC
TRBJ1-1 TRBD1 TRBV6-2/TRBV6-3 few CASSYLPGQGTDTEAFF TGTGCCAGCAGTTATCTTCCCGGACAGGGAACTGACACTGAAGCTTTCTTT
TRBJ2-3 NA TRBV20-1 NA CSALDRGDTQYF TGCAGTGCACTCGATCGGGGCGATACGCAGTATTTT
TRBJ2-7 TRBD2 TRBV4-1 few CASSQETSGGVYEQYF TGCGCCAGCAGCCAAGAGACTAGCGGGGGGGTCTACGAGCAGTACTTC
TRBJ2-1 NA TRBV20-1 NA CSAGQSSYNEQFF TGCAGTGCGGGCCAGAGCTCCTACAATGAGCAGTTCTTC
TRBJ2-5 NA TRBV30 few CAQAGGLQETQYF TGTGCCCAGGCCGGGGGGCTCCAAGAGACCCAGTACTTC
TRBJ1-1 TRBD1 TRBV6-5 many CASSYPGTVEAFF TGTGCCAGCAGTTACCCGGGGACAGTTGAAGCTTTCTTT
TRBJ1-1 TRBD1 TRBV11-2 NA CASAGGLNTEAFF TGTGCCAGCGCAGGGGGCTTGAACACTGAAGCTTTCTTT
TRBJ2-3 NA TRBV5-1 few CASMSSSTDTQYF TGCGCCAGCATGTCCTCTAGCACAGATACGCAGTATTTT
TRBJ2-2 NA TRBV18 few CASSRPGALPFANTGELFF TGTGCCAGCTCACGTCCGGGGGCCCTTCCTTTCGCGAACACCGGGGAGCTGTTTTTT
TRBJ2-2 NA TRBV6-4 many CASKTEPDGELFF TGTGCCAGCAAAACAGAGCCCGACGGGGAGCTGTTTTTT
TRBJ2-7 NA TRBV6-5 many CASSRDPQSSYEQYF TGTGCCAGCAGTCGGGACCCCCAGAGCTCCTACGAGCAGTACTTC
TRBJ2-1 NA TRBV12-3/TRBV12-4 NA CASSPFSNDEQFF TGTGCCAGCAGTCCGTTTAGCAATGATGAGCAGTTCTTC